These 16 T cell receptor beta chains were sequenced from one sample in a study of blood T cells in healthy people across ages. For the second PCR, which ran for 7 to 11 cycles, a sample-barcoded 5' primer and a J-beta primer mix were used. MiXCR, run by TCRdb on the 5' RACE reads, gives a single entry per CDR3 protein. The top ten hold roughly 20% of the sample, which has about 800,000 distinct CDR3 sequences, 55% to 70% seen once. Sample: blood. These receptors were collected from a man aged 25 to 40 in good health.

This clonotype has a handful of counts. The V call is TRBV4-3, the J call TRBJ1-1; weak D call: TRBD1 (6 bases). The CDR3 loop spans 16 amino acids. With 0 bases removed from V and 6 bases from J, the gap between germline ends came to 17 bases. Germline lookup yields CDR1 LGHNA and CDR2 YSLEER. The CDR3, as DNA: TGCGCCAGCAGCCAAGACCATTTACAGGGATCGGCTGAAGCTTTCTTT. Translation gives CASSQDHLQGSAEAFF.

V usage is TRBV20-1 and J usage is TRBJ2-7; D may be TRBD2 (5 bases). Deletions cut 4 bases from V and 2 bases from J, with 12 bases between. The length of the CDR3 is 13 residues. Germline lookup yields CDR1 DFQATT and CDR2 SNEGSKA (reference sequence). DNA of the CDR3: TGCAGTGCTAAATCCGGGATCGCCTACGAGCAGTACTTC. Residues: CSAKSGIAYEQYF.

This clonotype was found once. V and J are TRBV20-1 and TRBJ2-7, with TRBD2 matching 8 bases. This CDR3 is 14 amino acids long. Trimming at V came to 5 bases and at J to 3 bases, leaving 9 bases not matched to a gene. From germline, CDR1 is DFQATT and CDR2 SNEGSKA (reference sequence). DNA for the CDR3: TGCAGTGCTCCCACGGGAGGGGTGGGCTACGAGCAGTACTTC. Translated: CSAPTGGVGYEQYF.

This chain uses TRBV20-1 with TRBJ1-1, with D tentatively TRBD1 (6 bases). Trimming pared 0 bases from V and 1 base from J, leaving 12 bases between. CDR1 is DFQATT and CDR2 is SNEGSKA in the germline V gene (reference sequence). The CDR3 is made up of 15 amino acids. This chain's CDR3 is CSARESGAANTEAFF. The CDR3 bases are TGCAGTGCTAGAGAATCGGGGGCAGCGAACACTGAAGCTTTCTTT.

This CDR3 reads CASSWIRDGRAYEQYF. CDR3 nucleotide sequence: TGCGCCAGCAGCTGGATACGGGACGGTAGAGCCTACGAGCAGTACTTC. The rearrangement uses TRBV5-1 and TRBJ2-5; possibly TRBD1 or TRBD2 for D (5 bases each). The DNA matches TRBJ2-7 better at its end, which makes the J call doubtful. This CDR3 region has 16 residues. CDR1 and CDR2 from the germline V gene are SGHRS and YFSETQ.

The genes are TRBV14 and TRBJ2-1; the match to TRBD2 covers 8 bases. Germline values: CDR1 SGHDN, CDR2 FVKESK. The CDR3 loop spans 15 amino acids. Losses at the gene ends were 4 bases for V and 6 bases for J; bases not matched to a gene: 8. This CDR3 reads CASSPPGGRFNEQFF. In nucleotides, the CDR3 is TGTGCCAGCAGCCCTCCGGGGGGGCGGTTCAATGAGCAGTTCTTC.

This clonotype showed up just a few times. This chain connects TRBV29-1 to TRBJ2-5; D is perhaps TRBD1 (5 bases). This CDR3 spans 14 amino acids. The germline V and J ends were trimmed by 7 bases and 5 bases, with 20 bases remaining between them. Germline V gene sequence: CDR1 SQVTM, CDR2 ANQGSEA. The DNA of the CDR3 is TGCAGCGGGCCCCAGGGTCTCTTTCCGGAGACCCAGTACTTC. The encoded protein is CSGPQGLFPETQYF.

This clonotype came up a few times. The chain is built from TRBV30 and TRBJ2-7; tentatively, D is TRBD2 (5 bases). Between the trimmed V and J ends, which lost 6 bases and 6 bases, there was a span of 12 bases. CDR3 size: 11 residues. Germline loops: CDR1 GTSNPN, CDR2 SVGIG (reference sequence). DNA for the CDR3: TGTGCCTGTCGGCCAGGACTCGAGCAGTACTTC. Translating it yields CACRPGLEQYF.

This chain links TRBV7-9 with TRBJ1-6, with unresolved D. The germline V and J ends were trimmed by 5 bases and 4 bases, with 9 bases remaining between them. The germline CDR1 and CDR2 sequences are SEHNR and FQNEAQ (reference sequence). The CDR3 is 14 amino acids. CDR3 DNA sequence: TGTGCCAGCAGCCCCGTCCAATATAATTCACCCCTCCACTTT. Its translation: CASSPVQYNSPLHF.

V gene TRBV2 combines with J gene TRBJ2-5; D possibly corresponds to TRBD1 (5 bases). CDR1 is SNHLY and CDR2 is FYNNEI in the germline V gene. The CDR3 covers 14 residues. The V gene lost 0 bases and the J gene lost 5 bases, with 10 bases spanning the gap. The CDR3 is CASSEASGLETQYF. CDR3 DNA: TGTGCCAGCAGTGAAGCATCAGGGCTGGAGACCCAGTACTTC.

The genes are TRBV9 and TRBJ1-2, with TRBD1 as a possible D gene (6 bases). CDR3 length equals 15 residues. Trimming left V 0 bases short and J 8 bases short, with 17 bases between. CDR1 and CDR2 from the germline V gene are SGDLS and YYNGEE. This chain's CDR3 is CASSVAPHGTSGYTF. For the CDR3, the DNA is TGTGCCAGCAGCGTAGCCCCACATGGGACAAGCGGCTACACCTTC.

This chain uses TRBV4-3 with TRBJ2-4, with unresolved D. V dropped 5 bases and J dropped 1 base, with 12 bases sitting between them. The CDR3 runs 15 residues. Looked up from germline, CDR1 is LGHNA and CDR2 is YSLEER. CDR3 amino acids: CASSYHLSAKNIQYF. The DNA of the CDR3 is TGCGCCAGCAGCTACCACCTTAGCGCCAAAAACATTCAGTACTTC.

This chain joins TRBV6-5 and TRBJ2-3; 7 positions agree with TRBD1. Germline values: CDR1 MNHEY, CDR2 SVGAGI. V shed 5 bases, J shed 0 bases, and the junction held 8 bases outside the gene matches. This CDR3 is built from 16 residues. CDR3 bases: TGTGCCAGCAGTCGTGGGACAGCTGAGAGCACAGATACGCAGTATTTT. Amino acids: CASSRGTAESTDTQYF.

V is TRBV11-2 and J is TRBJ2-3; D is perhaps TRBD1 or TRBD2 (5 bases each). The CDR3 runs 17 residues. From germline, CDR1 is SGHAT and CDR2 FQNNGV. V shed 2 bases and J shed 4 bases, with 19 bases lying between them. The CDR3 region is CASSLTRDATPSDTQYF. In DNA, the CDR3 is TGTGCCAGCAGCTTAACCCGGGACGCAACTCCTTCAGATACGCAGTATTTT. The complete variable domain, with remaining parts taken from reference TRBV11-2 and TRBJ2-3, reads EAGVAQSPRYKIIEKRQSVAFWCNPISGHATLYWYQQILGQGPKLLIQFQNNGVVDDSQLPKDRFSAERLKGVDSTLKIQPAKLEDSAVYLCASSLTRDATPSDTQYFGPGTRLTVL.

The V and J genes are TRBV4-1 and TRBJ2-1, with a weak D call TRBD2 (6 bases). This CDR3 region has 16 residues. Trimming stripped 5 bases from V and 0 bases from J, with 14 bases between. Looked up from germline, CDR1 is MGHRA and CDR2 is YSYEKL. The CDR3 loop reads CASSLPERASYNEQFF. The CDR3 DNA reads TGCGCCAGCAGCTTGCCCGAGCGGGCCTCCTACAATGAGCAGTTCTTC.

The count of this clonotype is one. This chain links TRBV14 with TRBJ2-5; D unresolved. Germline V gene data show CDR1 as SGHDN and CDR2 as FVKESK. The CDR3 is 16 amino acids. V shed 1 base and J shed 0 bases, with 12 bases lying between them. The CDR3 protein is CASSQGVQVYQETQYF. The CDR3 region has the DNA TGTGCCAGCAGCCAAGGGGTCCAAGTTTACCAAGAGACCCAGTACTTC.